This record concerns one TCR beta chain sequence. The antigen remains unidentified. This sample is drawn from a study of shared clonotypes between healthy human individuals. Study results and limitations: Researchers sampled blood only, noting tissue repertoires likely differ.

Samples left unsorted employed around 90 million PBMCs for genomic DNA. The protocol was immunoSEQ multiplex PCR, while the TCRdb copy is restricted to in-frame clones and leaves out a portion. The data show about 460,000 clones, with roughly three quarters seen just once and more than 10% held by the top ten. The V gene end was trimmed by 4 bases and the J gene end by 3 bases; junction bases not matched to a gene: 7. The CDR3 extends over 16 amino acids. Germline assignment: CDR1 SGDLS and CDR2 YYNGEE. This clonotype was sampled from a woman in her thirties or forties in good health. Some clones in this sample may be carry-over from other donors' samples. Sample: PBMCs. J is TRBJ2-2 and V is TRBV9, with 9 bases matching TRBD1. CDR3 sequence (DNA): TGTGCCAGCAGCACCTTCGGACAGGGGCACACCGGGGAGCTGTTTTTT. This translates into CASSTFGQGHTGELFF.